Below, 3 T cell receptor beta chains from the same sample are listed, as sequenced in a study of blood T cells in healthy people across ages. Sample-barcoded 5' priming and a J-beta primer mix drove a second PCR of about 7 to 12 cycles. From the 5' RACE reads, TCRdb called clonotypes with MiXCR, one entry per CDR3 protein. This sample has fewer than 1.5 million distinct CDR3 sequences; approximately 40% occur once, and the top ten carry 7.9%. Sequencing was carried out using blood. Source of these receptors: a woman between 18 and 29 years old in good health.

V and J are TRBV6-1 and TRBJ1-6; D possibly corresponds to TRBD1 (5 bases). The CDR3 spans 15 residues. CDR1 MNHNS and CDR2 SASEGT come from the germline V gene. V was clipped by 6 bases and J by 7 bases, with 16 bases between them. This CDR3 is CASRTGTDMNSPLHF. The CDR3, as DNA: TGTGCCAGCAGGACCGGGACGGATATGAATTCACCCCTCCACTTT.

The chain employs TRBV10-3 and TRBJ2-5; 11 bases agree with TRBD2. Germline values: CDR1 ENHRY, CDR2 SYGVKD. V lost 5 bases, J lost 11 bases, and 10 bases stayed unmatched. The CDR3 totals 14 residues. The CDR3, as DNA: TGTGCCATCAGTTTAGCGGGGGGGCTCAATGAGCAGTACTTC. Translation gives CAISLAGGLNEQYF.

This clonotype has more than one count but fewer than ten. The rearrangement uses TRBV20-1 and TRBJ1-6; 7 nucleotides line up with TRBD1. V lost 0 bases, J lost 6 bases, and 8 bases stayed unmatched. Per the germline V gene, CDR1 is DFQATT and CDR2 is SNEGSKA (reference sequence). This CDR3 has 16 residues. The DNA for the CDR3 is TGCAGTGCTAGAGATCACAGGGGCCTGTCTAATTCACCCCTCCACTTT. Its protein product is CSARDHRGLSNSPLHF.